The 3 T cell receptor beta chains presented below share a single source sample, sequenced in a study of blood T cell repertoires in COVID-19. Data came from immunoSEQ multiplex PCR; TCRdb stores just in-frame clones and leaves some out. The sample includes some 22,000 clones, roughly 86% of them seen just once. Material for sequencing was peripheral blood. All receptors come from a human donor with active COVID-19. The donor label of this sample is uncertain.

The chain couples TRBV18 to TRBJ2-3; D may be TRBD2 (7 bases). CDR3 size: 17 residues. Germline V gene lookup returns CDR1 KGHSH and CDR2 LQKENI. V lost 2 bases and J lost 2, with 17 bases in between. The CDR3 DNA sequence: TGTGCCAGCTCACCAAGCCGGGGGGCCAGTAACACAGATACGCAGTATTTT. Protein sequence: CASSPSRGASNTDTQYF.

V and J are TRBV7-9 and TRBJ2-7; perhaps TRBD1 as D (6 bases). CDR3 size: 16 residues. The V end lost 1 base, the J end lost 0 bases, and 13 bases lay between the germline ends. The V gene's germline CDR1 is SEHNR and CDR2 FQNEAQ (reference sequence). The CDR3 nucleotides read TGTGCCAGCAGCTTAGGATCGGGACATAGCTCCTACGAGCAGTACTTC. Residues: CASSLGSGHSSYEQYF.

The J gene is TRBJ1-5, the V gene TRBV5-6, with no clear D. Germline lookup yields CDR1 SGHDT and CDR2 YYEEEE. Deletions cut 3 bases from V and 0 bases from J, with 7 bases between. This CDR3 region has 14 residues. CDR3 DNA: TGTGCCAGCAGCTGGTCAGTTAGCAATCAGCCCCAGCATTTT. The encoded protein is CASSWSVSNQPQHF.